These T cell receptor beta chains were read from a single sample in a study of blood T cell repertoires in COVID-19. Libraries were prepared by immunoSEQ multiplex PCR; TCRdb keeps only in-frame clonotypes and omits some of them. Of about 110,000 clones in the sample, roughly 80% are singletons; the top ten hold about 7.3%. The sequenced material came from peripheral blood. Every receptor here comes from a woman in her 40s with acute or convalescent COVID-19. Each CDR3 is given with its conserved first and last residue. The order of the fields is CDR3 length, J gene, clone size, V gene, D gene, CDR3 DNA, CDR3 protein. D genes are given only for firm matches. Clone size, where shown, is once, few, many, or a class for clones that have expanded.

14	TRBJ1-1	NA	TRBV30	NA	TGTGCCTGGAGTGTATGGGGGCCTGACACTGAAGCTTTCTTT	CAWSVWGPDTEAFF
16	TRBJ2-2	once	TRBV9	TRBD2	TGTGCCAGCAGTGCAGGGACTAGCGGGGTCACCGGGGAGCTGTTTTTT	CASSAGTSGVTGELFF
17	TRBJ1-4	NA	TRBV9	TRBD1	TGTGCCAGCAGCGCCCGGGACAGGGGGCTAGCTAATGAAAAACTGTTTTTT	CASSARDRGLANEKLFF
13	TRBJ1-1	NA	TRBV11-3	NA	TGTGCCAGCAGCTTAGCCCAGAACACTGAAGCTTTCTTT	CASSLAQNTEAFF
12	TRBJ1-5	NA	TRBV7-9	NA	TGTGCCAGCAGCTTAGGCGGGTGGCCCCAGCATTTT	CASSLGGWPQHF
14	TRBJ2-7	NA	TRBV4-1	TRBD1	TGCGCCAGCAGTCGATCCGGGACAGCATACGAGCAGTACTTC	CASSRSGTAYEQYF
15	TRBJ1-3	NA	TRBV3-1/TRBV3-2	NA	TGTGCCAGCAGCCAAGATAGGGGTGCAGGAAACACCATATATTTT	CASSQDRGAGNTIYF
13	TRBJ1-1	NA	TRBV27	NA	TGTGCCAGCAGTTCGCGGGGGGCCACTGAAGCTTTCTTT	CASSSRGATEAFF
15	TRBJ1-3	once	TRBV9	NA	TGTGCCAGCCGGCGGGGGGATAGCCCTGGAAACACCATATATTTT	CASRRGDSPGNTIYF
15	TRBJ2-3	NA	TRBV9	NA	TGTGCCAGCAGCGGATACAGGGGGGGGACAGATACGCAGTATTTT	CASSGYRGGTDTQYF
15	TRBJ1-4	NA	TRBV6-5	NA	TGTGCCAGCAGTTACGAGTCAAGGACTGGAGAAAAACTGTTTTTT	CASSYESRTGEKLFF
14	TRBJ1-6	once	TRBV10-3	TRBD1	TGTGCCATAGGGACAGGGGTAGAAAATTCACCCCTCCACTTT	CAIGTGVENSPLHF
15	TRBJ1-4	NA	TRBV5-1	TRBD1	TGCGCCAGCAGCTACGCCGGGACAGATAATGAAAAACTGTTTTTT	CASSYAGTDNEKLFF
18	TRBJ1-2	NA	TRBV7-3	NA	TGTGCCAGCAGCCTACAACCTCCGCGTCTCTCACGGGGCTATGGCTACACCTTC	CASSLQPPRLSRGYGYTF
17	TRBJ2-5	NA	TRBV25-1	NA	TGTGCCAGCAGTGAACGCCTTGGGCGCAGGGCGGAGGAGACCCAGTACTTC	CASSERLGRRAEETQYF
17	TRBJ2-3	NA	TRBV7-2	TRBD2	TGTGCCAGCAGCCCCCTCAGGGGCGGGGGGGCCGCAGATACGCAGTATTTT	CASSPLRGGGAADTQYF
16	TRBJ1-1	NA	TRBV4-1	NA	TGCGCCAGCAGCCCGAGGGAGGGACTGGTGAACACTGAAGCTTTCTTT	CASSPREGLVNTEAFF
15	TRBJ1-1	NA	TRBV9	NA	TGTGCCAGCGGCCTCGGGAGACAGCGAGACACTGAAGCTTTCTTT	CASGLGRQRDTEAFF
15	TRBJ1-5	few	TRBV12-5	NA	TGTGCTAGTGGTTTGATGGCAGGGAGGAATCAGCCCCAGCATTTT	CASGLMAGRNQPQHF
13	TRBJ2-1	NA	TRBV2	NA	TGTGCCAGCAGTGAACGCGAGTACAATGAGCAGTTCTTC	CASSEREYNEQFF
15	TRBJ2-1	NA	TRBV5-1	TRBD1	TGCGCCAGCTTCCCAGGGGACAGGGAGGGGAATGAGCAGTTCTTC	CASFPGDREGNEQFF
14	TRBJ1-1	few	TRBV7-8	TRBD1	TGTGCCAGCGGGAAGGACAGGGCTTTATTTGAAGCTTTCTTT	CASGKDRALFEAFF
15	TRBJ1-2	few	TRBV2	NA	TGTGCCAGCAGTGAACGGGGGTGGGGTAACTATGGCTACACCTTC	CASSERGWGNYGYTF
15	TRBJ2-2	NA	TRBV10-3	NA	TGTGCCACCCACAGCGGGACAGGAGGCACCGGGGAGCTGTTTTTT	CATHSGTGGTGELFF
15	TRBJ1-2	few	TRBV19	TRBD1	TGTGCCAGCCGGGACAGGGGGCTCCTTAACTATGGCTACACCTTC	CASRDRGLLNYGYTF
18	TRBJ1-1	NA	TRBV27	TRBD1	TGTGCCAGCAGTTCCTTCGCAGGGGGCTCATGGATGAACACTGAAGCTTTCTTT	CASSSFAGGSWMNTEAFF
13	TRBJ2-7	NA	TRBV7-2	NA	TGTGCCAGCAGCTTTTACAATTCCTACGAGCAGTACTTC	CASSFYNSYEQYF
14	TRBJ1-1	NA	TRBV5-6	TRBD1	TGTGCCAGCAGCTGGACAGGGAGGGGTACTGAAGCTTTCTTT	CASSWTGRGTEAFF
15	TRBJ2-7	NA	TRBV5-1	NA	TGCGCCAGCAGCGCACAGGAGTGGGTCACCTACGAGCAGTACTTC	CASSAQEWVTYEQYF
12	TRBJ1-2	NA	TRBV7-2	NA	TGTGCCAGCAGCTTTAACAGTTATGGCTACACCTTC	CASSFNSYGYTF
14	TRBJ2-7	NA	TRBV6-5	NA	TGTGCCAGCAGCGATACAGGCGGGGTCAACGAGCAGTACTTC	CASSDTGGVNEQYF
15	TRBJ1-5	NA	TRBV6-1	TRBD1	TGTGCCAGCAGTGACCAGACAGGGAGAAATCAGCCCCAGCATTTT	CASSDQTGRNQPQHF
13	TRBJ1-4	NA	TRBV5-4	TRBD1	TGTGCCAGCACCCAGGGGACAGAAGGAAAACTGTTTTTT	CASTQGTEGKLFF
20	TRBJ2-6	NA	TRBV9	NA	TGTGCCAGCAGCGTAGCTGCGACTCGGATGTTTAGCTCTGGGGCCAACGTCCTGACTTTC	CASSVAATRMFSSGANVLTF
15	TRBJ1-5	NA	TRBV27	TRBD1	TGTGCCAGCAGTCCGACAGGGTTTGGCAATCAGCCCCAGCATTTT	CASSPTGFGNQPQHF
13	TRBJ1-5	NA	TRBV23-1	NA	TGCGCCAGCAGTCAATCAGGGGTTCCGCCCCAGCATTTT	CASSQSGVPPQHF
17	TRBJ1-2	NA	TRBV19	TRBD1	TGTGCCAGTAGTATTTCGGGACAGGGGCGGTTGAACTATGGCTACACCTTC	CASSISGQGRLNYGYTF
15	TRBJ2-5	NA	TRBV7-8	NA	TGTGCCAGCAGCTTAGGGTGGTCGGGCCAAGAGACCCAGTACTTC	CASSLGWSGQETQYF
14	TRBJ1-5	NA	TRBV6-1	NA	TGTGCCAGCAGTGAAGATTTCGGCGGGGATCCCCAGCATTTT	CASSEDFGGDPQHF
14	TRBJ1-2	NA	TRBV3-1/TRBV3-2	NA	TGTGCCAGCAGCGCGTTCGGGACAAAGGTCTCGTACACCTTC	CASSAFGTKVSYTF
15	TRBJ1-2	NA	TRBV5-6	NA	TGTGCCAGCAGCTTCTCTACGGGGGGTAACTATGGCTACACCTTC	CASSFSTGGNYGYTF
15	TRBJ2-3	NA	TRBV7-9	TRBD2	TGTGCCAGCAGCTTACAACTAGCGGCTAGAGATACGCAGTATTTT	CASSLQLAARDTQYF
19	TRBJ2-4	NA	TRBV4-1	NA	TGCGCCAGCAGCCAAGATGGAGGACAGATGACTTCTAGGGGAAACATTCAGTACTTC	CASSQDGGQMTSRGNIQYF
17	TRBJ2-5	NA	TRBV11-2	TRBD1	TGTGCCAGCAGCTTATTAAGTTTGACAGGGTTACAGGAGACCCAGTACTTC	CASSLLSLTGLQETQYF
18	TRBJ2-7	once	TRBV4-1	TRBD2	TGCGCCAGCAGCCAAGATCGGACTAGCGGGGGGAACTCCTACGAGCAGTACTTC	CASSQDRTSGGNSYEQYF
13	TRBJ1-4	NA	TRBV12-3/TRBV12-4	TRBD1	TGTGCCAGCGGCCAAAACAGGGGAGGAAAACTGTTTTTT	CASGQNRGGKLFF
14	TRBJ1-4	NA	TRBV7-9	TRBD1	TGTGCCAGCAGACTACAGGGGTCTAATGAAAAACTGTTTTTT	CASRLQGSNEKLFF